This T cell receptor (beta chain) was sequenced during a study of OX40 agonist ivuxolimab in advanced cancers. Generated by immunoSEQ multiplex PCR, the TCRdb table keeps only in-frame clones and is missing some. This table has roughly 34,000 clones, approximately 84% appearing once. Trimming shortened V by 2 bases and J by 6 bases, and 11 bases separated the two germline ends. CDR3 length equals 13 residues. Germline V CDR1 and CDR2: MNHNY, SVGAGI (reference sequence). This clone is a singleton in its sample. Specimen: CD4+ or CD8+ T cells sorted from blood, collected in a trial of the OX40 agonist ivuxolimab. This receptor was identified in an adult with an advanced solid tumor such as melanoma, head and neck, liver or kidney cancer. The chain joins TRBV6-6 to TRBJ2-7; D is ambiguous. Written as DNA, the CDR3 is TGTGCCAGCAGTTACGCGGATCGGTCCGAGCAGTACTTC. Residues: CASSYADRSEQYF.